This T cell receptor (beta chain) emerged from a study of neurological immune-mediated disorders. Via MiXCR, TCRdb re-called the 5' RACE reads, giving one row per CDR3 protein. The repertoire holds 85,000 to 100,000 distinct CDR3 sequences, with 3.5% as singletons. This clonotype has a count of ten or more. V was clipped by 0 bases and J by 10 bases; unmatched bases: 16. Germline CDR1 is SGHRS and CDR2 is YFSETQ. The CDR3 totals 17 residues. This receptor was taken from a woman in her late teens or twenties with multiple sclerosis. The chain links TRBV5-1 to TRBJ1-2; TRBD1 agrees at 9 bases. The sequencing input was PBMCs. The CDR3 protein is CASSLAEMRQGVNAYTF. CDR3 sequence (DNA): TGCGCCAGCAGCTTGGCAGAGATGCGACAGGGGGTTAATGCCTACACCTTC.